This TCR beta chain was retrieved from a study of early T cells in non-severe SARS-CoV-2 infection. Study-wide context: The input, bulk RNA from unsorted whole blood, was sequenced, and chains were unpaired. Notes on the study in general: VDJdb matching skewed toward anti-spike CD8 responses, missing private and CD4 specificities.

Researchers attached unique molecular identifiers to individual cDNA molecules. TCRdb called the 5' RACE reads again in MiXCR, with one record for every CDR3 protein. Here the sample spans about 49,000 distinct CDR3 sequences, 3.5% to 5% being singletons. The CDR3 spans 14 residues. V lost 3 bases and J 6 bases, leaving 13 bases between the germline ends. This clonotype was found many times. The antigen remains undetermined. V is TRBV12-3 or TRBV12-4 and J is TRBJ2-3; either TRBD1 or TRBD2 may fit D (5 bases each). The sequence was collected from an adult who was a healthcare worker with PCR-confirmed SARS-CoV-2 infection or an uninfected control (not recorded which). The sample comprised whole blood. Here the CDR3 reads CASSFGTPDDTQYF. CDR3 nucleotides: TGTGCCAGCAGTTTTGGGACGCCTGACGATACGCAGTATTTT.